This TCR beta chain was obtained from a study of tumor-infiltrating lymphocytes in localized non-small cell lung cancer. Trimming stripped 0 bases from V and 0 bases from J, with 9 bases between. CDR3 length equals 15 residues. The germline V gene has CDR1 GTSNPN and CDR2 SVGIG (reference sequence). In this sample, this clone turned up a few times. Antigen specificity is unknown. Study observations and caveats: Available tissue quantity limited TCR sequencing to a patient subset.

The method was immunoSEQ multiplex PCR; TCRdb's version includes in-frame clones alone and lacks a portion of them. The sample holds around 13,000 clones, 80% to 90% seen once. The clonotype comes from a human donor with non-small cell lung cancer. The specimen sequenced was uninvolved lung tissue not adjacent to the tumor. The chain uses TRBV30 and TRBJ2-4, with unresolved D. This CDR3 reads CAWSVRAVAKNIQYF. The CDR3, as DNA: TGTGCCTGGAGTGTACGGGCGGTAGCCAAAAACATTCAGTACTTC.